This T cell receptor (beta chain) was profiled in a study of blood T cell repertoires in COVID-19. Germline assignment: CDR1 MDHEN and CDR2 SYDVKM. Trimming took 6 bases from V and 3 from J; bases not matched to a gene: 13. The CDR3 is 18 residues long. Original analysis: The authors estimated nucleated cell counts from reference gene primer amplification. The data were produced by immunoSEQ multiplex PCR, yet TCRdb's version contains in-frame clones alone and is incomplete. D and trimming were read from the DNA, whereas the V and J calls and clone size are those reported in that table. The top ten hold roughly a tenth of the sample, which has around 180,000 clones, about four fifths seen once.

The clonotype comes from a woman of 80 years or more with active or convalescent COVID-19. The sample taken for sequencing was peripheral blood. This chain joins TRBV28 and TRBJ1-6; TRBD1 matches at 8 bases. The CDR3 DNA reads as TGTGCCAGCAGACCGAAGACAGGGGCCCTACTCTATAATTCACCCCTCCACTTT. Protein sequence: CASRPKTGALLYNSPLHF. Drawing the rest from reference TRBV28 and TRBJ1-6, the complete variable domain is DVKVTQSSRYLVKRTGEKVFLECVQDMDHENMFWYRQDPGLGLRLIYFSYDVKMKEKGDIPEGYSVSREKKERFSLILESASTNQTSMYLCASRPKTGALLYNSPLHFGNGTRLTVT.